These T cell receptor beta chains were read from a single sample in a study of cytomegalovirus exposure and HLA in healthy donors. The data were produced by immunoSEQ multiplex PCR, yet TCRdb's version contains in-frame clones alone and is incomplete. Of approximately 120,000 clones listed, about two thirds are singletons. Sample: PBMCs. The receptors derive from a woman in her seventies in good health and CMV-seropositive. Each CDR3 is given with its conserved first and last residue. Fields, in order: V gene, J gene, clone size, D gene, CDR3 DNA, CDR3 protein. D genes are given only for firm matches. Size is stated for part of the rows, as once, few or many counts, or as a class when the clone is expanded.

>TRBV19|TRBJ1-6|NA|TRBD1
TGTGCCAGTAGGGTCGACAGGGGCGATAATTCACCCCTCCACTTT
CASRVDRGDNSPLHF
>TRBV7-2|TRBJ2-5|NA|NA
TGTGCCAGCAGCTTAGGCAGGGAGACCCAGTACTTC
CASSLGRETQYF
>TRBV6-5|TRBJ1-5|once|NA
TGTGCCACAGGGGACCCCCGGGTTCAGCCCCAGCATTTT
CATGDPRVQPQHF
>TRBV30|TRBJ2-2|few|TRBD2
TGTGCCTGGATTTCGGGAGGGCAGAGCGGAACCGGGGAGCTGTTTTTT
CAWISGGQSGTGELFF
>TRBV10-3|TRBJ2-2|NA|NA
TGTGCCATCAGTGTGCACACTACGAACACCGGGGAGCTGTTTTTT
CAISVHTTNTGELFF
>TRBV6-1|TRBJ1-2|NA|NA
TGTGCCAGCAGTGGTGTAATCGGTTCGTATGGCTACACCTTC
CASSGVIGSYGYTF
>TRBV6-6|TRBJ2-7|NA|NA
TGTGCCAGCAATAGGGGCTCCTACGAGCAGTACTTC
CASNRGSYEQYF
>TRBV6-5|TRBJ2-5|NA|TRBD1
TGTGCCAGCAGATCAGGACAGGGGGGGTGGACCCAGTACTTC
CASRSGQGGWTQYF
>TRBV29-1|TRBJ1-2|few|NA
TGCAGCATCCGAACAGTCGTCTATGGCTACACCTTC
CSIRTVVYGYTF
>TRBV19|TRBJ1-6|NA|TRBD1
TGTGCCAGTACCGTGACAGGGGCTAAATATAATTCACCCCTCCACTTT
CASTVTGAKYNSPLHF
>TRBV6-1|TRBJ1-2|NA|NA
TGTGCCAGCGGAGAAAGTGGGGGGTCTAACTATGGCTACACCTTC
CASGESGGSNYGYTF
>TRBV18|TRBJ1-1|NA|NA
TGTGCCAGCTCACCAGCGGTAAACACTGAAGCTTTCTTT
CASSPAVNTEAFF
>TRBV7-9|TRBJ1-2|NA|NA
TGTGCCAGCAGCCCCAATGACTATGGCTACACCTTC
CASSPNDYGYTF
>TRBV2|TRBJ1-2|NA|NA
TGTGCCAGAGGAGGACAGAACTATGGCTACACCTTC
CARGGQNYGYTF
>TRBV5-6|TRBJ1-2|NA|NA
TGTGCCAGCAGCTTGGAGGCAGGTGACTATGGCTACACCTTC
CASSLEAGDYGYTF
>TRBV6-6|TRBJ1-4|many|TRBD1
TGTGCCAGCAGCATCAGGGGGACAACTAATGAAAAACTGTTTTTT
CASSIRGTTNEKLFF
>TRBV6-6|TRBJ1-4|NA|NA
TGTGCCAGCAGTTCGAGGGCGTCTGATGAAAAACTGTTTTTT
CASSSRASDEKLFF
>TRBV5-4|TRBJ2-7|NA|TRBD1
TGTGCCAGCAGCCCCCACCGACAGGGAAAAGCGGAGCAGTACTTC
CASSPHRQGKAEQYF
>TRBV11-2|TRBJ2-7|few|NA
TGTGCCAGCAGCTTAGAGAAAGGGGCCTACGAGCAGTACTTC
CASSLEKGAYEQYF
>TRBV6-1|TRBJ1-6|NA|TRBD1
TGTGCCACCTCAGGGGGGCAGTCCTATAATTCACCCCTCCACTTT
CATSGGQSYNSPLHF
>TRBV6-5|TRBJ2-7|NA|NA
TGTGCCAGCAGTAGATACAGGGACTACGAGCAGTACTTC
CASSRYRDYEQYF
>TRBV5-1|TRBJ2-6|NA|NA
TGCGCCAGCAGCTTGTATGGTGGAGGGCAGGCTGGGGCCAACGTCCTGACTTTC
CASSLYGGGQAGANVLTF
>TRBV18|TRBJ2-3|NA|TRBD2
TGTGCCAGCTCACCTCAGCGGGGGATCACAGATACGCAGTATTTT
CASSPQRGITDTQYF
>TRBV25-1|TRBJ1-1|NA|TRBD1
TGTGCCAGCAGCTCGACCCTCCGGGACAGGGGAAACACTGAAGCTTTCTTT
CASSSTLRDRGNTEAFF
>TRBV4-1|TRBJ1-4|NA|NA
TGCGCCAGCAGCCCGGACAGACGGGATTATGAAAAACTGTTTTTT
CASSPDRRDYEKLFF
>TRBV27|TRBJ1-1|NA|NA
TGTGCCAGCAGTTGGGACTTTCGGAACACTGAAGCTTTCTTT
CASSWDFRNTEAFF
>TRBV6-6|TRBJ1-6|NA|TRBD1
TGTGCCAGCAGTTCGAACCGGGACAGTAATTCACCCCTCCACTTT
CASSSNRDSNSPLHF
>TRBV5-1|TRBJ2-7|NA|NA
TGCGCCAGCAGCTCGGGACACTCCTACGAGCAGTACTTC
CASSSGHSYEQYF
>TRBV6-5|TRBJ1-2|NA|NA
TGTGCCAGCAGTTACTCCACGACGGGTGGCTATGGCTACACCTTC
CASSYSTTGGYGYTF
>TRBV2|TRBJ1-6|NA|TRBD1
TGTGCCAGCAGTGAATTCGGGACAGAGAATAATTCACCCCTCCACTTT
CASSEFGTENNSPLHF
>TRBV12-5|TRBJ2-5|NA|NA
TGTGCTAGTGGTTTGGTACCCGGTGGAGAGACCCAGTACTTC
CASGLVPGGETQYF
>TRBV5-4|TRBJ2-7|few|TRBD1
TGTGCCAGCAGCTCGGGACAGGGGTACTACGAGCAGTACTTC
CASSSGQGYYEQYF
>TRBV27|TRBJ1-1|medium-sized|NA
TGTGCCAGCAGTTTATACTGGGGCGAGAACACTGAAGCTTTCTTT
CASSLYWGENTEAFF
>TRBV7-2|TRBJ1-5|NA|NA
TGTGCCAGCAGCTTAACTTTGAGGGGGGGTCAGCCCCAGCATTTT
CASSLTLRGGQPQHF
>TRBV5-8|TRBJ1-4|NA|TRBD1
TGTGCCAGCAGCCAAGCCCTGGGACAGACTAATGAAAAACTGTTTTTT
CASSQALGQTNEKLFF
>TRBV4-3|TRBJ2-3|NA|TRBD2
TGCGCCAGCAGCCCGACCCGTATTAGCGGGGGGATTACAGATACGCAGTATTTT
CASSPTRISGGITDTQYF
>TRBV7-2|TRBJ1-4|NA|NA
TGTGCCAGCAGCTTAGATGGGGCTTTTAATGAAAAACTGTTTTTT
CASSLDGAFNEKLFF
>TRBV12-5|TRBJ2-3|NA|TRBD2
TGTGCTAGTGGTTTGGCCTTAGCGGGGGGGCGTTCAGATACGCAGTATTTT
CASGLALAGGRSDTQYF
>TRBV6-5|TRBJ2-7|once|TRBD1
TGTGCCAGCAGTTACTCGACTGGGACAGGGAACGAGCAGTACTTC
CASSYSTGTGNEQYF
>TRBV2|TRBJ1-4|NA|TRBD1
TGTGCCAGCAGAGCGGGACAGGGACTCGTGAATGAAAAACTGTTTTTT
CASRAGQGLVNEKLFF
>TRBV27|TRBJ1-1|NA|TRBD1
TGTGCCAGCAAAAAAAGGGACAGCACTGAAGCTTTCTTT
CASKKRDSTEAFF
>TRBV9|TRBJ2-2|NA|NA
TGTGCCAGCAGCGTAGGACCTGACAGCACCGGGGAGCTGTTTTTT
CASSVGPDSTGELFF
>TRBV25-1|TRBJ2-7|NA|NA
TGTGCCAGCAGTTTACAGGGCTACGAGCAGTACTTC
CASSLQGYEQYF
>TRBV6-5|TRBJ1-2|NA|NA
TGTGCCAGCAGTTACTCCCCAGGCTATGGCTACACCTTC
CASSYSPGYGYTF
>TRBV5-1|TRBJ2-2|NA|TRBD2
TGCGCCAGCAGCACACTAGCGGGGGTAAACACCGGGGAGCTGTTTTTT
CASSTLAGVNTGELFF
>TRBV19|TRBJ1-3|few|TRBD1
TGTGCCAGTGGGACAGGGACTGGAAACACCATATATTTT
CASGTGTGNTIYF
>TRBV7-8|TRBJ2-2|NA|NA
TGTGCCAGCAGCTTAGCGGCTACTATCTCGAACACCGGGGAGCTGTTTTTT
CASSLAATISNTGELFF
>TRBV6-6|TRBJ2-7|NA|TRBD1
TGTGCCAGCACGACAGGGGGAGCCTACGAGCAGTACTTC
CASTTGGAYEQYF
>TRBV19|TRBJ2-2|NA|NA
TGTGCCAGTTGTGTCTCGCTAGGGGCGAACACCGGGGAGCTGTTTTTT
CASCVSLGANTGELFF
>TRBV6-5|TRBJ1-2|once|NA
TGTGCCAGCACCAATGCCCTGGCGGATTACTATGGCTACACCTTC
CASTNALADYYGYTF
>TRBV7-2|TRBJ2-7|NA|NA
TGTGCCAGCAGCTTACCAGGCGGGCCGTACTCCTACGAGCAGTACTTC
CASSLPGGPYSYEQYF
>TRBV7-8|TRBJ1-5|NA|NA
TGTGCCAGCAGCTCGGGGGGTAGCAATCAGCCCCAGCATTTT
CASSSGGSNQPQHF
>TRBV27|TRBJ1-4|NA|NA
TGTGCCAGCAGTTCACGGGGAAAACTGTTTTTT
CASSSRGKLFF
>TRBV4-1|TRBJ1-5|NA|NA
TGCGCCAGCAGCCAAGAGCAGCAGCAGGGGCCCCAGCATTTT
CASSQEQQQGPQHF
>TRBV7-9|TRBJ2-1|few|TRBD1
TGTGCCAGCAGCTTAGAAGGACAGGCTCTTTTCTACAATGAGCAGTTCTTC
CASSLEGQALFYNEQFF
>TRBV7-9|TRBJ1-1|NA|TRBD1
TGTGCCAGCAGCCTTTCCGACGGGACAGGGGGCGCGGGCACTGAAGCTTTCTTT
CASSLSDGTGGAGTEAFF
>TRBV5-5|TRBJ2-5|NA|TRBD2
TGTGCCAGCAGTCGGGGACTAGCGGGGGTATTACAAGAGACCCAGTACTTC
CASSRGLAGVLQETQYF
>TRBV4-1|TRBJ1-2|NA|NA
TGCGCCAGCAGCCAGGGCTTAGCGGGAACAAGTGGCTACACCTTC
CASSQGLAGTSGYTF
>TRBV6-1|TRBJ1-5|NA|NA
TGTGCCAGCAGTGAAGCGCAGGGTGGACAGCCCCAGCATTTT
CASSEAQGGQPQHF
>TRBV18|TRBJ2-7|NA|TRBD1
TGTGCCAGCTCACCGGGCTTCCGGGACAGGGGACACGAGCAGTACTTC
CASSPGFRDRGHEQYF